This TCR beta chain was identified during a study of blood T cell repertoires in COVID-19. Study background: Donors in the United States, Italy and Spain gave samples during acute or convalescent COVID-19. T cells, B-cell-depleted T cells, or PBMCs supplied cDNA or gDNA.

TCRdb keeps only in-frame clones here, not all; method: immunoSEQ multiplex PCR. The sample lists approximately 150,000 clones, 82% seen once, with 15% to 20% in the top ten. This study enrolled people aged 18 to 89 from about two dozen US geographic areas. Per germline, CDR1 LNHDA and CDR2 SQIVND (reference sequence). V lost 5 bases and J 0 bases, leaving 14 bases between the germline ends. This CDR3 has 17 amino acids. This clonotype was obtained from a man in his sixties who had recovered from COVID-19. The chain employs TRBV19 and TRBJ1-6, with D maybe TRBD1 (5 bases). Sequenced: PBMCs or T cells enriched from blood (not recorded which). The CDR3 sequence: CASSPTDTSSYNSPLHF. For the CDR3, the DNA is TGTGCCAGTAGTCCTACGGACACGAGCTCCTATAATTCACCCCTCCACTTT. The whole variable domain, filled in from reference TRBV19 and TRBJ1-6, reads DGGITQSPKYLFRKEGQNVTLSCEQNLNHDAMYWYRQDPGQGLRLIYYSQIVNDFQKGDIAEGYSVSREKKESFPLTVTSAQKNPTAFYLCASSPTDTSSYNSPLHFGNGTRLTVT.